A selection of T cell receptor beta chains follows, all from one sample in a study of T cell responses to AZD1222 COVID-19 vaccine. Generated by immunoSEQ multiplex PCR, the TCRdb table keeps only in-frame clones and is missing some. This table holds more than 150,000 clones, about 90% found once. Sequencing used peripheral blood, obtained on day 0 of AZD1222 vaccination. All receptors come from an adult in good health. Both conserved end residues are part of each CDR3. A D gene is named only where the DNA matches it firmly. Where a row states a size, it is once, few, many or the class of an expanded clone; other rows omit it.

j_call | d_call | v_call | clone_size | cdr3_nt | cdr3_aa
TRBJ2-7 | NA | TRBV6-2/TRBV6-3 | NA | TGTGCCAGCAGTACTGCCAGGGGATTCCACGAGCAGTACTTC | CASSTARGFHEQYF
TRBJ1-5 | NA | TRBV4-1 | NA | TGCGCCAGCAGCCAAGAGGACCATCAGCCCCAGCATTTT | CASSQEDHQPQHF
TRBJ2-6 | NA | TRBV2 | NA | TGTGCCAGCAGTGGGGGGACTGGGGCCAACGTCCTGACTTTC | CASSGGTGANVLTF
TRBJ2-5 | NA | TRBV3-1/TRBV3-2 | NA | TGTGCCAGCAGCCGGGGGGGCGTCGAGACCCAGTACTTC | CASSRGGVETQYF
TRBJ1-5 | NA | TRBV19 | NA | TGTGCCAGTACACAGGGCCGGCATCAGCCCCAGCATTTT | CASTQGRHQPQHF
TRBJ2-3 | NA | TRBV5-4 | NA | TGTGCCAGCAGCTTGGTTCAGGGGGGGACAGATACGCAGTATTTT | CASSLVQGGTDTQYF
TRBJ2-5 | TRBD1 | TRBV6-5 | NA | TGTGCCAGCAGTCAGGGACAGGGGACCCAGTACTTC | CASSQGQGTQYF
TRBJ1-2 | NA | TRBV5-1 | NA | TGCGCCAGCAGCTTTTCGGGGAACAACTATGGCTACACCTTC | CASSFSGNNYGYTF
TRBJ1-2 | NA | TRBV28 | NA | TGTGCCAGCAGTTTATCACAGGATGGCTACACCTTC | CASSLSQDGYTF
TRBJ2-7 | TRBD2 | TRBV19 | NA | TGTGCCAGTAGTGCACCATGGACTAGCGGGACCTACGAGCAGTACTTC | CASSAPWTSGTYEQYF
TRBJ1-2 | NA | TRBV25-1 | NA | TGTGCCAGCAGTGAGTCAGACTATAACTATGGCTACACCTTC | CASSESDYNYGYTF
TRBJ2-5 | TRBD1 | TRBV24-1 | NA | TGTGCCACCAGTGATCCTACAGGGGGCTGGCAAGAGACCCAGTACTTC | CATSDPTGGWQETQYF
TRBJ2-7 | NA | TRBV27 | NA | TGTGCCAGCAGTTCTCGGAGCCATAGCGTAAGTGCCTACGAGCAGTACTTC | CASSSRSHSVSAYEQYF
TRBJ1-2 | NA | TRBV7-2 | NA | TGTGCCAGCAGCTTAGATCGGGGACCCTATGGCTACACCTTC | CASSLDRGPYGYTF
TRBJ1-5 | NA | TRBV30 | NA | TGTGCCTGGAGTTCCGCCGCCAGGCAGCCCCAGCATTTT | CAWSSAARQPQHF
TRBJ1-2 | NA | TRBV14 | NA | TGTGCCAGCAGCCAAGGAGGGACCCTAATCTCTAACTATGGCTACACCTTC | CASSQGGTLISNYGYTF
TRBJ2-1 | TRBD2 | TRBV9 | NA | TGTGCCAGCAGCGGTCGGGCTAGCGGGAGAACTGAGCAGTTCTTC | CASSGRASGRTEQFF
TRBJ2-7 | NA | TRBV11-2 | NA | TGTGCCAGCAGCTTAGTGCGGAATCCTACCTACGAGCAGTACTTC | CASSLVRNPTYEQYF
TRBJ1-4 | NA | TRBV12-3/TRBV12-4 | NA | TGTGCCAGCAGTCCCGGTCAGGAAAAACTGTTTTTT | CASSPGQEKLFF
TRBJ2-1 | NA | TRBV9 | once | TGTGCCAGCAGCGTAGGCGGGAACACTTACAATGAGCAGTTCTTC | CASSVGGNTYNEQFF
TRBJ1-6 | TRBD1 | TRBV28 | NA | TGTGCCAGCAGTTCGGGACAGCACGATAATTCACCCCTCCACTTT | CASSSGQHDNSPLHF
TRBJ1-6 | NA | TRBV27 | NA | TGTGCCAGCAGTAGGAACAGGGTGGCACCGGGGGCCCTCCACTTT | CASSRNRVAPGALHF
TRBJ1-5 | NA | TRBV6-5 | NA | TGTGCCAGCAGTCGGAACAGGGTTGGCAATCAGCCCCAGCATTTT | CASSRNRVGNQPQHF
TRBJ2-1 | NA | TRBV6-4 | NA | TGTGCCAGCAGTGAAGGGGATCTTTTGTACAATGAGCAGTTCTTC | CASSEGDLLYNEQFF
TRBJ1-5 | TRBD1 | TRBV27 | NA | TGTGCCAGCAGCTCTCACAGGGGGCCTAGCAATCAGCCCCAGCATTTT | CASSSHRGPSNQPQHF
TRBJ1-2 | NA | TRBV23-1 | NA | TGCGCCAGCAGTCCGGGCATATCTAACTATGGCTACACCTTC | CASSPGISNYGYTF
TRBJ1-1 | NA | TRBV11-3 | NA | TGTGCCAGCAGCCCCAGGGGGAACACTGAAGCTTTCTTT | CASSPRGNTEAFF
TRBJ1-2 | NA | TRBV30 | NA | TGTGCCTGGAGTGTACCACCCAATGGCTACACCTTC | CAWSVPPNGYTF
TRBJ2-5 | NA | TRBV5-4 | NA | TGTGCCAGCAGCTGGGGACCAGATCAAGAGACCCAGTACTTC | CASSWGPDQETQYF
TRBJ2-3 | NA | TRBV6-5 | NA | TGTGCCAGCAGTTACTTCGTTAATTCCGGGGATACGCAGTATTTT | CASSYFVNSGDTQYF
TRBJ1-4 | NA | TRBV6-5 | NA | TGTGCCAGCAGGCAAATAACTAATGAAAAACTGTTTTTT | CASRQITNEKLFF
TRBJ1-1 | TRBD1 | TRBV19 | NA | TGTGCCAGCCAGTTGGTCAGGGGGAGCACTGAAGCTTTCTTT | CASQLVRGSTEAFF
TRBJ1-1 | TRBD1 | TRBV12-5 | NA | TGTGCTAGTGGTTTGGGCCAGGACAGGGGATACATGAACACTGAAGCTTTCTTT | CASGLGQDRGYMNTEAFF
TRBJ1-1 | NA | TRBV19 | NA | TGTGCCAGTAGGCACCCGGGACCCGGGGGCACTGAAGCTTTCTTT | CASRHPGPGGTEAFF
TRBJ1-2 | NA | TRBV18 | once | TGTGCCAGCTCACCGAGGGGGGATAACTATGGCTACACCTTC | CASSPRGDNYGYTF
TRBJ1-2 | NA | TRBV7-9 | NA | TGTGCCAGCAGCTCGCGGGACGTACCCCTGAGGAACTATGGCTACACCTTC | CASSSRDVPLRNYGYTF
TRBJ2-7 | NA | TRBV28 | once | TGTGCCAGCAGTTCCATCTTAAGGCCGTACGAGCAGTACTTC | CASSSILRPYEQYF
TRBJ2-1 | TRBD2 | TRBV6-5 | NA | TGTGCCAGCAGTTCTAGCGGCGGTGAGCAGTTCTTC | CASSSSGGEQFF
TRBJ2-2 | NA | TRBV7-5 | NA | TGTGCCAGAAGCGTCTTTAGGACTAGCGTCACCGGGGAGCTGTTTTTT | CARSVFRTSVTGELFF
TRBJ2-2 | NA | TRBV11-3 | NA | TGTGCCAGCAGCCCACCGGGCATCCACACCGGGGAGCTGTTTTTT | CASSPPGIHTGELFF
TRBJ1-4 | NA | TRBV19 | NA | TGTGCCAGTAGTATACGTGAAAAACTGTTTTTT | CASSIREKLFF
TRBJ2-3 | TRBD2 | TRBV20-1 | NA | TGCAGTGCTAGTTCCCTAGCGGGACAGAGCACAGATACGCAGTATTTT | CSASSLAGQSTDTQYF
TRBJ1-5 | TRBD1 | TRBV4-1 | NA | TGCGCCAGCAGCCCACTAACAGGGGACGGACAGCCCCAGCATTTT | CASSPLTGDGQPQHF
TRBJ1-1 | NA | TRBV10-2 | NA | TGCGCCAGCAGTGACCTACAACAGGGATCCACTGAAGCTTTCTTT | CASSDLQQGSTEAFF
TRBJ2-3 | TRBD2 | TRBV9 | once | TGTGCCAGCAGCGTAGGTAATAGCGGGAGCCCAGATACGCAGTATTTT | CASSVGNSGSPDTQYF
TRBJ1-2 | NA | TRBV21-1 | NA | TGTGCCAGCAGCAATAGGTCCACATCCAACTATGGCTACACCTTC | CASSNRSTSNYGYTF
TRBJ1-3 | TRBD1 | TRBV5-4 | NA | TGTGCCAGCAGCAGTCAGGGACAGGGAGAAAACACCATATATTTT | CASSSQGQGENTIYF
TRBJ2-1 | NA | TRBV19 | NA | TGTGCCAGTAGTATTAGAAAGAATGAGCAGTTCTTC | CASSIRKNEQFF
TRBJ1-1 | NA | TRBV5-4 | NA | TGTGCCAGCAGCTTTGAGGGGCTTGGCACTGAAGCTTTCTTT | CASSFEGLGTEAFF
TRBJ1-3 | TRBD1 | TRBV5-1 | NA | TGCGCCAGCAGCTTGTACAGGGGGACGTCCAACACCATATATTTT | CASSLYRGTSNTIYF
TRBJ2-7 | NA | TRBV5-4 | NA | TGTGCCAGCAGCTTGCTTGGACTATCCTACGAGCAGTACTTC | CASSLLGLSYEQYF
TRBJ2-3 | NA | TRBV7-2 | NA | TGTGCCAGCAGCTTCCGCTTTGGCGGGAGCACAGATACGCAGTATTTT | CASSFRFGGSTDTQYF
TRBJ2-7 | NA | TRBV30 | once | TGTGCCTGGAGCCCCCGGCCGGTCTACGAGCAGTACTTC | CAWSPRPVYEQYF
TRBJ2-1 | NA | TRBV28 | NA | TGTGCCAGCAGCACCCGGGGCGGGCGCGGAGGGAATGAGCAGTTCTTC | CASSTRGGRGGNEQFF
TRBJ1-4 | NA | TRBV28 | NA | TGTGCCACCGACAGGCTTGGGACAACAGGCGAAAAACTGTTTTTT | CATDRLGTTGEKLFF